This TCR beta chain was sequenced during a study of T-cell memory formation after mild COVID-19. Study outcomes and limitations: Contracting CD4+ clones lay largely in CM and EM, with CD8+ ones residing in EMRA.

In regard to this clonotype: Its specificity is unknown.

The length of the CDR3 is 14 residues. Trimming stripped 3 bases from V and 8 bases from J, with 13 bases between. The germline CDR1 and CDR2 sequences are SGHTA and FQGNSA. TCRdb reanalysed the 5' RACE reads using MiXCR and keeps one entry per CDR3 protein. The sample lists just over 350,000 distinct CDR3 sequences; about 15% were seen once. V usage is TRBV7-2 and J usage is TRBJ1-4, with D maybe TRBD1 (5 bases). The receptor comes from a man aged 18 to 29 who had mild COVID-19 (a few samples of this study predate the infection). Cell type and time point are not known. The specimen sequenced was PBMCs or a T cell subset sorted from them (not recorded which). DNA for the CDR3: TGTGCCAGCAGCTTGGGGACGGTGGAAGAAAAACTGTTTTTT. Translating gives CASSLGTVEEKLFF.